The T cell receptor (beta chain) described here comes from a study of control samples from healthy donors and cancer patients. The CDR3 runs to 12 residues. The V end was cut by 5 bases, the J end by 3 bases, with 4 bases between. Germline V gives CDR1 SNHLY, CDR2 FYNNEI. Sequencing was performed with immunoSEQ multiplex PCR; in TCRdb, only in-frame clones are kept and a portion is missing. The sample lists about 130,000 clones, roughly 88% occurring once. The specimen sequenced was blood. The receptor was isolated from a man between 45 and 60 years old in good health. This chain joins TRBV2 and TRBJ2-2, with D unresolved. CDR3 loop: CASSLDTGELFF. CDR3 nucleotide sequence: TGTGCCAGCAGTTTAGACACCGGGGAGCTGTTTTTT.